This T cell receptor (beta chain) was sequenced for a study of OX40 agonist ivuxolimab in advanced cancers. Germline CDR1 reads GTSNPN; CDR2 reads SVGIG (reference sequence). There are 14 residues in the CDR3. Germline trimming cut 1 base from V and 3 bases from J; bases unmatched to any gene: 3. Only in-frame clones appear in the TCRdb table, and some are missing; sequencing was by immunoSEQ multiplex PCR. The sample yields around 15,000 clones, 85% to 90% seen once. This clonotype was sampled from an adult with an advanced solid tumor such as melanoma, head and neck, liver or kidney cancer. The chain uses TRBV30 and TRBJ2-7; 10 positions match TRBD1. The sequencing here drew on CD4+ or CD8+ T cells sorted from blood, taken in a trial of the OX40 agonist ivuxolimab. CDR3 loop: CAWSAGTGDYEQYF. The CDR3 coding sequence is TGTGCCTGGAGTGCCGGGACAGGGGACTACGAGCAGTACTTC.